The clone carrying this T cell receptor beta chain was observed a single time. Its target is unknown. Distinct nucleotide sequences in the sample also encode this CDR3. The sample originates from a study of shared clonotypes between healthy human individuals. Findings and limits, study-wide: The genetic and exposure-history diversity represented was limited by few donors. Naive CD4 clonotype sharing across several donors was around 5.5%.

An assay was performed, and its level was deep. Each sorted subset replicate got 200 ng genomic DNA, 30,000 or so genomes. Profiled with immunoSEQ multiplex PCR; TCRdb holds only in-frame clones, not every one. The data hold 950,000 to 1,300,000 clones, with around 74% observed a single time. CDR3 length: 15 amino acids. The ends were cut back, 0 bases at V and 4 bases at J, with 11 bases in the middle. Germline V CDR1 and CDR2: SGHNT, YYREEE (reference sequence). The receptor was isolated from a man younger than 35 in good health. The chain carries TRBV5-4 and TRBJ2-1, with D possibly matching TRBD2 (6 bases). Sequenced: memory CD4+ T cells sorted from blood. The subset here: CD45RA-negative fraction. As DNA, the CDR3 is TGTGCCAGCAGCTTGGACTGGGGGACTTACAATGAGCAGTTCTTC. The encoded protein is CASSLDWGTYNEQFF.